A single sample is the source of the 30 T cell receptor beta chains below, sequenced in a study of cytomegalovirus exposure and HLA in healthy donors. Use of 60 Vbeta and 13 Jbeta primers characterized the PCR. Profiled with immunoSEQ multiplex PCR; TCRdb holds only in-frame clones, not every one. The data include around 100,000 clones; the top ten clones carry approximately 3.7%. Sequencing was carried out using PBMCs. These TCRs come from a man aged 40-49 years in good health and CMV-seronegative.

The V gene is TRBV6-5, the J gene TRBJ2-1; 7 bases fit TRBD2. The CDR3 contains 14 residues. Unmatched junction bases numbered 6, after V lost 5 bases and J lost 5 bases. Germline V gene lookup returns CDR1 MNHEY and CDR2 SVGAGI. In DNA, the CDR3 is TGTGCCAGCAGTGGGGACTACCTAAACAATGAGCAGTTCTTC. Amino acids: CASSGDYLNNEQFF.

The rearrangement uses TRBV5-6 and TRBJ2-1; 9 bases align to TRBD1. The CDR3 has 16 amino acids. Germline CDR1 is SGHDT and CDR2 is YYEEEE. J gave up 2 bases and V 4 bases, and 7 bases lay outside the gene matches. CDR3 protein: CASSPGQGIPYNEQFF. CDR3 DNA: TGTGCCAGCAGCCCGGGACAGGGCATCCCCTACAATGAGCAGTTCTTC. Full variable domain (remainder filled in from reference TRBV5-6 and TRBJ2-1): DAGVTQSPTHLIKTRGQQVTLRCSPKSGHDTVSWYQQALGQGPQFIFQYYEEEERQRGNFPDRFSGHQFPNYSSELNVNALLLGDSALYLCASSPGQGIPYNEQFFGPGTRLTVL.

The chain recombines TRBV6-5 with TRBJ2-2, with 7 bases that match TRBD1. V trimming: 7 bases; J trimming: 3 bases; junction bases outside the gene matches: 8. This CDR3 has 15 residues. Germline CDR1 MNHEY, CDR2 SVGAGI. The CDR3 region is CASTKTGPDTGELFF. In nucleotides, the CDR3 is TGTGCCAGCACCAAGACAGGGCCGGACACCGGGGAGCTGTTTTTT.

The chain joins TRBV5-1 to TRBJ2-2; weak D call: TRBD2 (7 bases). This CDR3 is built from 15 residues. Trimming removed 3 bases at V and 7 bases at J, with 16 bases between. Per the germline V gene, CDR1 is SGHRS and CDR2 is YFSETQ. This chain's CDR3 is CASSSKGGPNGELFF. The DNA for the CDR3 is TGCGCCAGCAGCTCGAAGGGGGGGCCCAACGGGGAGCTGTTTTTT.

The chain employs TRBV29-1 and TRBJ2-1; 8 bases fit TRBD1. There are 14 residues in the CDR3. With V trimmed by 1 base and J by 6 bases, 5 bases remained unmatched. CDR1 and CDR2 (germline): SQVTM, ANQGSEA. CDR3 DNA: TGCAGCGTTGAAGGAGGACAGGGTATCAATGAGCAGTTCTTC. Amino acids: CSVEGGQGINEQFF.

This chain links TRBV15 with TRBJ2-7; D gene uncertain. Germline-derived CDR1 and CDR2 are LNHNV and YYDKDF (reference sequence). The V gene lost 0 bases and the J gene lost 3 bases, with 9 bases spanning the gap. The CDR3 sequence is 14 residues long. The DNA for the CDR3 is TGTGCCACCAGCAGAGATAGCAGCATCTACGAGCAGTACTTC. It encodes CATSRDSSIYEQYF.

The genes are TRBV10-1 and TRBJ2-3; 12 nucleotides line up with TRBD1. Germline-derived CDR1 and CDR2 are WNHNN and SYGVQD (reference sequence). This CDR3 has 15 amino acids. J was trimmed by 4 bases and V by 3 bases; bases with no gene match: 2. CDR3 in DNA: TGCGCCAGCAGTGATGGGACAGGGGGCCCAGATACGCAGTATTTT. It yields the protein CASSDGTGGPDTQYF.

The CDR3 DNA reads as TGTGCCAGCAGTCCCCTCGGGGAATCGGTAAATGAGCAGTTCTTC. It specifies CASSPLGESVNEQFF. The chain carries TRBV28 and TRBJ2-1; D might be TRBD2 (5 bases). CDR3 size: 15 residues. V lost 5 bases and J lost 7, with 18 bases in between. CDR1 and CDR2 from the germline V gene are MDHEN and SYDVKM.

Of note for this clone: The junction and the germline gene differ at one end; a read error may be behind it. This sample also contains other DNA sequences that code for the same CDR3. The chain couples TRBV4-3 to TRBJ2-5; weak D call: TRBD1 (6 bases). The CDR3 runs 15 residues. Germline-derived CDR1 and CDR2 are LGHNA and YSLEER. CDR3 protein: CASSQNRVGAETQYF. CDR3 nucleotide sequence: TGCGCCAGCAGCCAGAATCGTGTGGGGGCAGAGACTCAGTACTTC.

The rearrangement joins TRBV5-1 to TRBJ1-2; D is uncertain. The germline V gene encodes CDR1 SGHRS and CDR2 YFSETQ. The length of the CDR3 is 15 residues. The germline V and J ends were trimmed by 0 bases and 7 bases, with 16 bases remaining between them. CDR3 DNA sequence: TGCGCCAGCAGCTTGGAGGAGGGTGAGGGTTCTGGCTACACCTTC. Translated: CASSLEEGEGSGYTF.

This chain links TRBV13 with TRBJ1-2, with 10 bases aligning to TRBD1. V gave up 0 bases and J gave up 4 bases; unmatched junction bases: 2. The CDR3 consists of 15 residues. Germline V lookup: CDR1 PRHDT, CDR2 FYEKMQ (reference sequence). The CDR3 DNA is TGTGCCAGCAGCTTAGGGGGACAGGGGAGCTATGGCTACACCTTC. Protein sequence: CASSLGGQGSYGYTF.

The rearrangement links TRBV5-1 to TRBJ2-3; D is unresolved. The germline V gene encodes CDR1 SGHRS and CDR2 YFSETQ. Trimming took off 1 base at V and 0 bases at J, with 9 bases between the two ends. This CDR3 contains 15 residues. The CDR3 is CASSLTTASTDTQYF. As DNA, the CDR3 is TGCGCCAGCAGCTTGACGACTGCTAGCACAGATACGCAGTATTTT.

The V and J genes are TRBV14 and TRBJ1-2, with D uncertain. CDR1 and CDR2 (germline): SGHDN, FVKESK. The CDR3 is made up of 13 amino acids. The ends were cut back, 2 bases at V and 6 bases at J, with 10 bases in the middle. CDR3 sequence reads: CASSQLIGNGYTF. The CDR3 bases are TGTGCCAGCAGCCAACTTATCGGGAATGGCTACACCTTC.

The rearrangement joins TRBV11-2 to TRBJ2-7; D is possibly TRBD1 (5 bases). The CDR3 runs 15 residues. CDR1 is SGHAT and CDR2 is FQNNGV in the germline V gene. V was clipped by 1 base and J by 7 bases, with 17 bases between them. The CDR3 DNA sequence: TGTGCCAGCAGCTTAGTTGGATTAAAGTCAGGGGAGCAGTACTTC. Its protein is CASSLVGLKSGEQYF.

The CDR3 nucleotides read TGCGCCAGCAGCCTTCGACAGGGGGTGGGCACTGAAGCTTTCTTT. This gives the protein CASSLRQGVGTEAFF. This rearrangement joins TRBV5-1 to TRBJ1-1, with 9 bases matching TRBD1. Unmatched junction bases numbered 8, after V lost 4 bases and J lost 4 bases. Germline CDR1 is SGHRS and CDR2 is YFSETQ. This CDR3 is 15 amino acids long.

The V gene is TRBV10-2, the J gene TRBJ1-1, with D perhaps matching TRBD1 (5 bases). The CDR3 sequence is 13 residues long. V was shortened by 7 bases and J by 0 bases, with 9 bases between the two germline ends. Germline lookup yields CDR1 WSHSY and CDR2 SAAADI. The CDR3 here is CASNRRLNTEAFF. The CDR3 bases are TGCGCCAGCAACAGGAGACTGAACACTGAAGCTTTCTTT.

The chain has TRBV7-9 and TRBJ2-7; weak D call: TRBD1 (5 bases). This CDR3 region has 14 residues. V was cut by 4 bases and J by 2 bases, with 12 bases left in between. Germline CDR1 and CDR2: SEHNR and FQNEAQ (reference sequence). CDR3 DNA sequence: TGTGCCAGCAGCTGGCAGGGAAGCACCTACGAGCAGTACTTC. Protein: CASSWQGSTYEQYF.

About this clone: An end of the junction does not agree with germline; a read error may underlie this. The identical CDR3 is also encoded by other nucleotide sequences in the sample. The gene calls are TRBV2 and TRBJ1-2; 7 bases map to TRBD1. The CDR3 is made up of 15 amino acids. CDR1 and CDR2 from the germline V gene are SNHLY and FYNNEI. The CDR3 DNA follows: TGCGCCAGCAGCCCCGGGACAGCAGCTAACTATGGCTACACCTTC. Protein product: CASSPGTAANYGYTF.

The CDR3 spells CASSEGGQGNEQYF. CDR3 bases: TGCGCCAGCAGTGAGGGGGGACAGGGGAACGAGCAGTACTTC. V gene TRBV10-1 combines with J gene TRBJ2-7, with TRBD1 matching over 10 bases. CDR1 is WNHNN and CDR2 is SYGVQD in the germline V gene (reference sequence). J was trimmed by 5 bases and V by 2 bases; bases with no gene match: 3. The length of the CDR3 is 14 residues.

J is TRBJ2-3 and V is TRBV7-9; 12 bases line up with TRBD2. CDR1 and CDR2 from the germline V gene are SEHNR and FQNEAQ (reference sequence). This CDR3 has 15 residues. V was clipped by 5 bases and J by 7 bases; unmatched bases: 7. The CDR3 region is CASSPLAGGGYTQYF. CDR3 nucleotide sequence: TGTGCCAGCAGCCCACTAGCGGGGGGTGGGTATACGCAGTATTTT.

This chain links TRBV7-6 with TRBJ2-3; 9 bases agree with TRBD2. CDR3 length equals 17 residues. Germline lookup yields CDR1 SGHVS and CDR2 FNYEAQ. J lost 3 bases, V lost 1 base, and 8 bases had no gene match. The CDR3 DNA sequence: TGTGCCAGCAGCTTAGGCGTTAGCGGGAGCGGTACAGATACGCAGTATTTT. Translation gives CASSLGVSGSGTDTQYF.

This rearrangement joins TRBV27 to TRBJ1-1; tentatively, D is TRBD1 (5 bases). Germline lookup yields CDR1 MNHEY and CDR2 SMNVEV (reference sequence). The CDR3 is made up of 14 amino acids. V gave up 0 bases and J gave up 5 bases, with 10 bases separating them. The CDR3: CASSLSAPGTEAFF. The CDR3 coding sequence is TGTGCCAGCAGTTTATCGGCCCCAGGGACTGAAGCTTTCTTT.

This chain links TRBV5-6 with TRBJ1-5, with a weak D call TRBD1 (6 bases). V lost 0 bases to trimming and J lost 3 bases, with 13 bases between them. The CDR3 loop spans 16 amino acids. Germline V CDR1 and CDR2: SGHDT, YYEEEE. CDR3 in amino acids: CASSLEGRDINQPQHF. The DNA of the CDR3 is TGTGCCAGCAGCTTGGAGGGTAGGGACATCAATCAGCCCCAGCATTTT.

The V and J genes are TRBV30 and TRBJ1-2, with D unclear. The ends were cut back, 1 base at V and 7 bases at J, with 22 bases in the middle. This CDR3 is built from 16 residues. Germline-derived CDR1 and CDR2 are GTSNPN and SVGIG (reference sequence). CDR3 region: CAWSADPSGSASGYTF. As DNA, the CDR3 is TGTGCCTGGAGTGCCGATCCTAGTGGGAGTGCATCTGGCTACACCTTC.

The V gene is TRBV4-1, the J gene TRBJ2-6, with D possibly TRBD1 on 6 matching bases. CDR1 and CDR2 (germline): MGHRA, YSYEKL. Trimming removed 5 bases from V and 0 bases from J, with 17 bases in between. The CDR3 covers 18 residues. The CDR3: CASSFRDRISSGANVLTF. The CDR3 nucleotides are TGCGCCAGCAGCTTCCGAGACAGGATTAGCTCTGGGGCCAACGTCCTGACTTTC.

The chain carries TRBV7-2 and TRBJ2-2; the match to TRBD1 covers 10 bases. After removal of 3 bases from V and 4 bases from J, the junction contained 11 bases not matched to a gene. The germline V gene has CDR1 SGHTA and CDR2 FQGNSA. The CDR3 runs to 18 residues. Here the CDR3 reads CASSLYRDRGRLTGELFF. CDR3 DNA: TGTGCCAGCAGCTTGTACCGGGACAGGGGACGTCTCACCGGGGAGCTGTTTTTT.

This chain joins TRBV10-1 and TRBJ2-5, with 11 positions matching TRBD1. The DNA end lines up better with TRBJ2-7; the J call may be wrong. This CDR3 has 16 residues. Germline assignment: CDR1 WNHNN and CDR2 SYGVQD (reference sequence). In DNA, the CDR3 is TGCGCCACCTCAGATCCTGGGACAGGGGGAACCTACGAGCAGTACTTC. This encodes CATSDPGTGGTYEQYF.

The rearrangement links TRBV11-2 to TRBJ2-3; 7 bases agree with TRBD2. The CDR3 loop spans 16 amino acids. The V segment lost 5 bases and the J segment 4 bases; nucleotides outside the gene matches: 12. Germline V gene data show CDR1 as SGHAT and CDR2 as FQNNGV. CDR3 amino acids: CASSLLSSGSSDTQYF. In DNA form, the CDR3 reads TGTGCCAGCAGCCTACTTTCTAGCGGCTCCTCAGATACGCAGTATTTT.

The chain is built from TRBV5-1 and TRBJ2-7; 8 positions match TRBD1. This CDR3 contains 12 residues. After removal of 5 bases from V and 5 bases from J, the junction contained 3 bases not matched to a gene. The V gene's germline CDR1 is SGHRS and CDR2 YFSETQ. As DNA, the CDR3 is TGCGCCAGCAGGGAGGACAGGGACGAGCAGTACTTC. Its translation is CASREDRDEQYF.

The chain recombines TRBV7-9 with TRBJ2-3; the match to TRBD1 covers 10 bases. The CDR3 length is 15 residues. The J segment lost 4 bases and the V segment lost 5 bases, leaving 6 bases of the junction unmatched. Germline V CDR1 and CDR2: SEHNR, FQNEAQ (reference sequence). Here the CDR3 reads CASSRDRGRSDTQYF. The DNA for the CDR3 is TGTGCCAGCAGCCGCGACAGGGGGCGATCAGATACGCAGTATTTT.